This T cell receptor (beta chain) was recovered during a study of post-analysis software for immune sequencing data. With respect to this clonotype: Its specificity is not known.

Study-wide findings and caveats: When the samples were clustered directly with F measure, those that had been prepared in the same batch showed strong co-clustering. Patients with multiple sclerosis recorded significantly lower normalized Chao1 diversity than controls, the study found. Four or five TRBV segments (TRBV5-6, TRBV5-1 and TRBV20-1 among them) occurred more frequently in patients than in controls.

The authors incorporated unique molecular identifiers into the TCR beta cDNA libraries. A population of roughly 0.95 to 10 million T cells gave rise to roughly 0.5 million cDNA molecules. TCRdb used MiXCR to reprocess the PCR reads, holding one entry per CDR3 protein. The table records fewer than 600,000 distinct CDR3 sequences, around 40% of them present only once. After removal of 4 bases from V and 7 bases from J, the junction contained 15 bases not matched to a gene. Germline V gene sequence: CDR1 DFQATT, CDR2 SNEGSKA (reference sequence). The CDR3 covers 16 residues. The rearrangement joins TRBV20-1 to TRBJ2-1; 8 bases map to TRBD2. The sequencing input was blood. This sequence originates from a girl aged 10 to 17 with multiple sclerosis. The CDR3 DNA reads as TGCAGTGCTATAGGTACTAGCGGACATTACTTGAATGAGCAGTTCTTC. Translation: CSAIGTSGHYLNEQFF.